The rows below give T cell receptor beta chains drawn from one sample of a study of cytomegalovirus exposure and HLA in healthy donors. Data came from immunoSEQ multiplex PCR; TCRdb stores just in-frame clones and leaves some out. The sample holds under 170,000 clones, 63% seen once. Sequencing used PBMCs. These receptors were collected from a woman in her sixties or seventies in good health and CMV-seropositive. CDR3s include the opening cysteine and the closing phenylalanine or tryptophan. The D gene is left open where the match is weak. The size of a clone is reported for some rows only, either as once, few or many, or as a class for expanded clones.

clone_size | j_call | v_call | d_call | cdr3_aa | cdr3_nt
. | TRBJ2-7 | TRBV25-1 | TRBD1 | CASSGGQRYEQYF | TGTGCCAGCAGTGGGGGACAGCGATACGAGCAGTACTTC
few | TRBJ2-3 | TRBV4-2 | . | CASSQSGLIGTDTQYF | TGTGCCAGCAGCCAATCAGGACTCATCGGCACAGATACGCAGTATTTT
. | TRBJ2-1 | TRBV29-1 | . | CSVGMRNEQFF | TGCAGCGTTGGGATGAGGAATGAGCAGTTCTTC
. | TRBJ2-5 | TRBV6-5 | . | CASSYNRVRETQYF | TGTGCCAGCAGTTACAACAGGGTCCGGGAGACCCAGTACTTC
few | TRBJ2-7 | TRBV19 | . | CASSIAPDRIPGGGEQYF | TGTGCCAGTAGTATAGCACCCGACAGGATCCCTGGTGGCGGCGAGCAGTACTTC
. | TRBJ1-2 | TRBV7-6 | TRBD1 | CASSLLTGDYGYTF | TGTGCCAGCAGCTTGTTAACAGGGGACTATGGCTACACCTTC
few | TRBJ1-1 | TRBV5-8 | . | CASRNRGGGTEAFF | TGTGCCAGCAGGAATAGAGGCGGCGGGACTGAAGCTTTCTTT
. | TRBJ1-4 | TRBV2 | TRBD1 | CASSEIGTGGGGEKLFF | TGTGCCAGCAGTGAAATTGGGACAGGGGGCGGTGGTGAAAAACTGTTTTTT
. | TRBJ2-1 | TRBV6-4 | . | CASSDSSGDSYNEQFF | TGTGCCAGCAGTGACTCCTCAGGGGATTCCTACAATGAGCAGTTCTTC
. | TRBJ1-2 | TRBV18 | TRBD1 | CASSPPGTGRYGYTF | TGTGCCAGCTCACCACCCGGGACAGGAAGATATGGCTACACCTTC
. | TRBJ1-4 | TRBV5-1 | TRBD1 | CASSSGGQGNEKLFF | TGCGCCAGCAGCTCTGGAGGACAGGGTAATGAAAAACTGTTTTTT
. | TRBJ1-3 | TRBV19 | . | CASSQGSGNTIYF | TGTGCCAGTAGCCAGGGGTCTGGAAACACCATATATTTT
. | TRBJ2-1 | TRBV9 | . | CASSVERTEQFF | TGTGCCAGCAGCGTAGAGCGTACTGAGCAGTTCTTC
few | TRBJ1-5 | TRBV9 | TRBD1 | CASSATGTANQPQHF | TGTGCCAGCAGCGCCACCGGGACAGCTAATCAGCCCCAGCATTTT
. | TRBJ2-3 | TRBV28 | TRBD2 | CASRAASGQEVTDTQYF | TGTGCCAGCAGAGCGGCTAGCGGACAAGAGGTGACAGATACGCAGTATTTT
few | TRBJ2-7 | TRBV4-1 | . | CASSRYQDAGSGEQYF | TGCGCCAGCAGCCGATATCAAGATGCGGGCAGCGGCGAGCAGTACTTC